Sequencing of this TCR beta chain was carried out in a study of chemoradiotherapy in HPV16-positive cancers. Across the study: Functional T-cell assays on a couple of HPV16-positive patients' cells defined candidate HPV-specific clones and common TCR motifs. Study-wide findings and caveats: Non-HPV-specific T cells did not expand in tumors during treatment, whereas candidate HPV-specific clones and E7-related motifs did.

For this clone: Its antigen is not known.

V lost 1 base to trimming and J lost 1 base, with 12 bases between them. This CDR3 is 16 amino acids long. The germline CDR1 and CDR2 sequences are LGHNA and YSLEER. This table comes from immunoSEQ multiplex PCR, and its TCRdb copy is limited to in-frame clones, with some not included. The table includes about 32,000 clones, around 80% detected once. The sequences come from blood, collected from a patient who underwent chemoradiotherapy. The gene calls are TRBV4-3 and TRBJ2-3; D tentatively fits TRBD1 or TRBD2 (5 bases each). The TCR comes from a human donor with HPV-associated anogenital cancer. CDR3 sequence (DNA): TGCGCCAGCAGCCAAGTTTTCCAGGGAGGCACAGATACGCAGTATTTT. The encoded protein is CASSQVFQGGTDTQYF.